This T cell receptor (beta chain) is from a study of cytomegalovirus exposure and HLA in healthy donors. At the level of the study: Tens of millions of unique TCR sequences came from HLA-typed donors in an early release. Among the roughly 400 genotyped donors, less than 85% were placed in the Caucasian-associated ancestry cluster.

Germline CDR1 reads SGHVS; CDR2 reads FQNEAQ. Trimming shortened V by 6 bases and J by 1 base, and 13 bases separated the two germline ends. The CDR3 is 15 amino acids. Study-wide findings and caveats: Earlier findings revealed that most TCR beta V segments proved productive either about 87% or about 30% of the time. TCR sequences were mostly rare, though some public TCRs occurred in many donors.

On this clone: What it binds is not known.

It was with 60 Vbeta and 13 Jbeta primers that the PCR ran. Profiled with immunoSEQ multiplex PCR; TCRdb holds only in-frame clones, not every one. The sample consists of more than 150,000 clones, 65% to 85% of them appearing once. What was sequenced was PBMCs. The J gene is TRBJ2-1, the V gene TRBV7-8; weak D call: TRBD1 (5 bases). This TCR derives from a woman in her forties or fifties in good health and CMV-seropositive. The CDR3 loop is CASSPQTVSYNEQFF. The CDR3 DNA reads TGTGCCAGCAGTCCCCAGACAGTTTCCTACAATGAGCAGTTCTTC. Looking up the rest from reference TRBV7-8 and TRBJ2-1 gives the full variable domain: GAGVSQSPRYKVAKRGQDVALRCDPISGHVSLFWYQQALGQGPEFLTYFQNEAQLDKSGLPSDRFFAERPEGSVSTLKIQRTQQEDSAVYLCASSPQTVSYNEQFFGPGTRLTVL.